This TCR beta chain is drawn from a study of cytomegalovirus exposure and HLA in healthy donors (TCRdb year 2017). A note on the overall study: The 650 to 750 repertoires of the first cohort and the 120 or so validation repertoires were produced on the same platform, according to a later analysis. To predict cytomegalovirus infection status, the study combined high-throughput TCR immunosequencing, statistical association of individual TCRs with disease status, and machine learning. The aim of the study was to test whether cataloging public T cell receptors could identify signatures of past pathogen exposure. Along with the approximately 670-subject first cohort, a separate validation cohort of around 120 different subjects was used.

Receptors were amplified or captured by the immunoSEQ multiplex PCR assay. The study's processing was this. To diagnose cytomegalovirus status from the catalog of TCR beta chain sequences, a statistical classification framework was built. TCRdb mirrors the immuneACCESS table, restricted to in-frame sequences. Some clones are absent from its copies; in checked studies, under half trace to an unresolved V gene, and the reason for the others is unknown. The D gene and trimming were derived from the DNA, and the V and J assignments and clone size from that table. In this sample the table shows roughly 250,000 clones, about 86% of which occur a single time. Jointly, the top ten make up 1% to 1.5% of the sample. Relative to germline, V is missing 3 bases and J is missing 4 bases, with 6 bases of the junction outside any gene match. CDR1 LNHDA and CDR2 SQIVND were looked up in the germline V gene (reference sequence). The CDR3 starts with the cysteine, ends with the phenylalanine, and has 15 residues. Of the read, only the CDR3 DNA is kept; its 45 bases are in frame from base 1.

The donors were included in the validation cohort of some 110 subjects, a group kept apart from the approximately 670-subject first cohort. What the authors observed across the whole study: A total of around 150 TCR beta chains were listed by the study as associated with cytomegalovirus. The validation cohort had no HLA typing available for a later analysis, so co-occurrence within that cohort was assessed over all 120 or so repertoires. Cytomegalovirus status was reported to be diagnosed by the classifier with high specificity and sensitivity in both the original and validation cohorts. Three of the identified cytomegalovirus-associated TCR beta chains were confirmed in vitro to be specific for cytomegalovirus antigens. Subsequent analysis determined that TCRs grouped into clusters in the first cohort also showed a tendency toward co-occurrence across the 90 to 150 validation repertoires, and 85% to 95% of cluster scores exceeded 0. It was suggested by the authors that the approach could potentially be generalized to other disease states and immunological phenotypes. Most TCR sequences were seen in very few donors, while some public TCRs were found in many individuals.

With respect to this clone: There is no known antigen for this receptor. Base quality data are lacking; no much larger clone is found one base away.

Sequenced input: PBMCs. This receptor chain uses TRBV19 and TRBJ2-1, with 7 bases aligning to TRBD2. The TCR comes from a woman in her thirties in good health and CMV-seropositive. CDR3 reads: CASSIDWEGYNEQFF. The nucleotide sequence is TGTGCCAGTAGTATCGACTGGGAGGGGTACAATGAGCAGTTCTTC.